The sample holds a few counts of the clone carrying this T cell receptor (beta chain). Its antigen is still unknown. The data were taken from a study of beta chain features in type 1 diabetes. Study-wide background: All samples yielded some 100,000,000 examined sorted cells. Study-wide results and limits: Researchers could not determine here whether HLA type influences TCRB rearrangement. VDJ junctions sequenced from type 1 diabetes patients showed fewer insertions and more deletions.

The germline V gene has CDR1 SEHNR and CDR2 FQNEAQ (reference sequence). V shed 5 bases and J shed 0 bases, with 14 bases lying between them. The CDR3 runs 16 residues. Isolated RNA was reverse transcribed in full, so expressed TCRB transcripts were sequenced. The table came from immunoSEQ multiplex PCR; TCRdb's copy has only in-frame clones and leaves some out. The table lists over 300,000 clones, roughly 8% of them singletons. Per donor, one heparinised blood draw averaged about 116 mL. This rearrangement joins TRBV7-9 to TRBJ1-3; TRBD1 is a possible D gene (5 bases). This receptor was taken from a woman under 30 in good health. Material for sequencing was central memory CD4+ T cells from blood. Here the CDR3 reads CASSKSGTGSGNTIYF. Written as DNA, the CDR3 is TGTGCCAGCAGCAAGTCAGGGACTGGCTCTGGAAACACCATATATTTT. The variable domain in full, with the rest retrieved from reference TRBV7-9 and TRBJ1-3, is DTGVSQNPRHKITKRGQNVTFRCDPISEHNRLYWYRQTLGQGPEFLTYFQNEAQLEKSRLLSDRFSAERPKGSFSTLEIQRTEQGDSAMYLCASSKSGTGSGNTIYFGEGSWLTVV.